This is a list of T cell receptor beta chains from one sample in a study of cytomegalovirus exposure and HLA in healthy donors. Sequencing used immunoSEQ multiplex PCR; TCRdb keeps in-frame clones, though not all of them. The repertoire holds about 160,000 clones, 70% to 80% seen once, with roughly 10% in the top ten. Sequencing was performed on PBMCs. The origin of the receptors is a man in his late teens or twenties in good health and CMV-seropositive. Each CDR3 is given with its conserved first and last residue. Each record gives: D gene, clone size, V gene, J gene, CDR3 DNA, CDR3 protein. D genes are given only for firm matches. Size tells how often a clone was seen (once, few, many) or the class of an expanded clone, and some rows leave it out.

-	-	TRBV6-1	TRBJ2-7	TGTGCCAGCAGTGCATGGGACTCCTCCTACGAGCAGTACTTC	CASSAWDSSYEQYF
TRBD2	few	TRBV4-1	TRBJ2-3	TGCGCCAGCAGCCAAGATCCAGCGGGGGGGAGCACAGATACGCAGTATTTT	CASSQDPAGGSTDTQYF
TRBD1	-	TRBV25-1	TRBJ2-5	TGTGCCAGCAGTGAATACAGGGGGCGGGAAGAGACCCAGTACTTC	CASSEYRGREETQYF
TRBD1	-	TRBV19	TRBJ1-3	TGTGCCAGTAGTATTAATCTAAGACAGGGACTCCCTGGAAACACCATATATTTT	CASSINLRQGLPGNTIYF
-	-	TRBV2	TRBJ1-5	TGTGCCAGCAGTGCAGTACAGGGAAATCAGCCCCAGCATTTT	CASSAVQGNQPQHF
TRBD1	-	TRBV4-3	TRBJ1-2	TGCGCCAGCAGCCAAGATCGACAGGGATCCTATGGCTACACCTTC	CASSQDRQGSYGYTF
TRBD1	few	TRBV5-4	TRBJ2-1	TGTGCCAGCAGCTACGGACAGGGGAACTACAATGAGCAGTTCTTC	CASSYGQGNYNEQFF
TRBD2	-	TRBV30	TRBJ2-5	TGTGCCTGGGCCCGGGGGGGGATAGCGGAGACCCAGTACTTC	CAWARGGIAETQYF
-	-	TRBV30	TRBJ2-3	TGTGCCGGTCCGGGACTGGAAACAGATACGCAGTATTTT	CAGPGLETDTQYF
TRBD1	once	TRBV18	TRBJ2-7	TGTGCCAGCTCACCCTCAGACAGGGGGCTGTACGAGCAGTACTTC	CASSPSDRGLYEQYF
TRBD2	-	TRBV7-2	TRBJ2-1	TGTGCCAGCAGCTTGACTAGCGGGCCCAATGAGCAGTTCTTC	CASSLTSGPNEQFF
TRBD1	once	TRBV6-1	TRBJ2-7	TGTGCCAGCAGTGAACCCAGGGGGAGAGGCTCCTACGAGCAGTACTTC	CASSEPRGRGSYEQYF
TRBD1	-	TRBV18	TRBJ2-2	TGTGCCAGCTCACCAGGACAGGGGAGGAACACCGGGGAGCTGTTTTTT	CASSPGQGRNTGELFF
TRBD1	-	TRBV27	TRBJ2-6	TGTGCCAGCAGTCCCCTCGGGGACAGGGCCATCTCTGGGGCCAACGTCCTGACTTTC	CASSPLGDRAISGANVLTF
TRBD2	-	TRBV19	TRBJ2-1	TGTGCCAGTACCCCACGATTAGCGGGAGCGATCAATGAGCAGTTCTTC	CASTPRLAGAINEQFF
TRBD2	-	TRBV19	TRBJ2-1	TGTGCCAGTAGTCCTAAAGCGGGGGGGAAGTTCTTC	CASSPKAGGKFF
-	-	TRBV5-1	TRBJ2-7	TGCGCCAGCAGCTTGACAGCCTCCTACGAGCAGTACTTC	CASSLTASYEQYF
TRBD2	-	TRBV13	TRBJ2-3	TGTGCCAGCAGCTCTATCGGACTAGCGGGAGGTACTAGCACAGATACGCAGTATTTT	CASSSIGLAGGTSTDTQYF
TRBD1	-	TRBV9	TRBJ2-1	TGTGCCAGCAGCGTAGAGTTCAGGGGGCCAGACAATGAGCAGTTCTTC	CASSVEFRGPDNEQFF
-	-	TRBV5-4	TRBJ1-2	TGTGCCAGCAGCTTGGCGGGCGGGGTATGGCCTTCTGGCTACACCTTC	CASSLAGGVWPSGYTF
TRBD1	-	TRBV27	TRBJ2-7	TGTGCCAGCAGTGTGGGACAGGGGCGGGGGGAATTCTACGAGCAGTACTTC	CASSVGQGRGEFYEQYF
TRBD2	-	TRBV5-4	TRBJ2-1	TGTGCCAGCAGCCCGCTAGCGGGGCACAATGAGCAGTTCTTC	CASSPLAGHNEQFF
-	-	TRBV10-3	TRBJ1-1	TGTGCCATCAGTGAAGGCTGGCAGGGCACTGAAGCTTTCTTT	CAISEGWQGTEAFF
-	-	TRBV29-1	TRBJ2-1	TGCAGCGGTAACTCGCGGGACAGCCTGAACAATGAGCAGTTCTTC	CSGNSRDSLNNEQFF
TRBD2	-	TRBV14	TRBJ2-2	TGTGCCAGCAGCCAAGGAGCGGGACTTAGGTACACCGGGGAGCTGTTTTTT	CASSQGAGLRYTGELFF
TRBD1	-	TRBV7-6	TRBJ1-3	TGTGCCAGCAGCACGACAGGGGGCTCTGGAAACACCATATATTTT	CASSTTGGSGNTIYF
TRBD1	-	TRBV6-1	TRBJ1-2	TGTGCCAGCAGTGACGCCGGGACAGGGTCGGATGGCTACACCTTC	CASSDAGTGSDGYTF
-	-	TRBV7-9	TRBJ1-2	TGTGCCAGCAGCTTAGGAGAGAGCGGCTATGGCTACACCTTC	CASSLGESGYGYTF
TRBD1	-	TRBV2	TRBJ1-5	TGTGCCAGCAGGAAGGGACAGGAGATTTCGGGCAATCAGCCCCAGCATTTT	CASRKGQEISGNQPQHF
-	few	TRBV4-2	TRBJ2-2	TGTGCCAGCAGCCAAGTATTCCACACCGGGGAGCTGTTTTTT	CASSQVFHTGELFF
-	-	TRBV19	TRBJ1-3	TGTGCCAGTAGGACTATAAGCTCTGGAAACACCATATATTTT	CASRTISSGNTIYF
TRBD1	once	TRBV7-2	TRBJ1-6	TGTGCCAGCAGCTTAGTAGGGACAGAATATAATTCACCCCTCCACTTT	CASSLVGTEYNSPLHF
-	-	TRBV4-1	TRBJ2-1	TGCGCCAGCTGTAGTGTGGGTACAGGTGAGCAGTTCTTC	CASCSVGTGEQFF
-	-	TRBV23-1	TRBJ1-1	TGCGCCAGCGACAAGTGCAGGGAGAACACTGAAGCTTTCTTT	CASDKCRENTEAFF
-	-	TRBV5-4	TRBJ2-7	TGTGCCAGCACCCAAGAGCCCTTTGGCTACGAGCAGTACTTC	CASTQEPFGYEQYF
-	-	TRBV6-6	TRBJ1-1	TGTGCCAGCAGCCCCGCCCTCCAGACAGAAGCTTTCTTT	CASSPALQTEAFF
TRBD1	-	TRBV5-4	TRBJ2-1	TGTGCCAGCAGCCAGGACTGGGACAGTTACAATGAGCAGTTCTTC	CASSQDWDSYNEQFF
-	-	TRBV11-2	TRBJ1-2	TGTGCCAGCAGCCCGAGCGGAAACCTAGATCGGGGCTACACCTTC	CASSPSGNLDRGYTF
-	-	TRBV6-6	TRBJ1-6	TGTGCCAGCAGTTACAGACAGAGCTCCTATAATTCACCCCTCCACTTT	CASSYRQSSYNSPLHF